One sample yielded the 17 T cell receptor beta chains listed below, sequenced in a study of OX40 agonist ivuxolimab in advanced cancers. Profiling relied on immunoSEQ multiplex PCR, and the TCRdb table lists in-frame clones only, not all of them. The sample lists approximately 70,000 clones, about nine tenths seen once, with approximately 6% in the top ten. Here the sequenced sample was CD4+ or CD8+ T cells sorted from blood, taken in a trial of the OX40 agonist ivuxolimab. The receptor set was obtained from an adult with an advanced solid tumor such as melanoma, head and neck, liver or kidney cancer.

The chain carries TRBV5-6 and TRBJ1-1, with D possibly being TRBD1 (6 bases). Germline V CDR1 and CDR2: SGHDT, YYEEEE. The V end was cut by 4 bases, the J end by 5 bases, with 15 bases between. This CDR3 spans 14 amino acids. The CDR3 DNA is TGTGCCAGCAGCCACACCGGGGACACTACTGAAGCTTTCTTT. It encodes CASSHTGDTTEAFF.

The chain employs TRBV9 and TRBJ1-4; D is perhaps TRBD1 (6 bases). The CDR3 has 15 amino acids. V was cut by 0 bases and J by 4 bases, with 10 bases left in between. CDR1 is SGDLS, CDR2 YYNGEE, per germline. In nucleotides, the CDR3 is TGTGCCAGCAGCGTAGAACAGGGACTTAATGAAAAACTGTTTTTT. Encoded protein: CASSVEQGLNEKLFF.

The chain uses TRBV6-6 and TRBJ2-7; D possibly corresponds to TRBD1 (6 bases). The V gene lost 2 bases and the J gene lost 2 bases, with 10 bases spanning the gap. Germline values: CDR1 MNHNY, CDR2 SVGAGI (reference sequence). The CDR3 is made up of 14 amino acids. Here the CDR3 reads CASSYETGAYEQYF. CDR3 in DNA: TGTGCCAGCAGTTACGAGACAGGCGCCTACGAGCAGTACTTC.

The genes are TRBV30 and TRBJ2-3; D call uncertain. CDR3 size: 11 residues. CDR1 GTSNPN and CDR2 SVGIG come from the germline V gene (reference sequence). Trimming left V 0 bases short and J 7 bases short, with 5 bases between. This chain's CDR3 is CAWSVSYTQYF. CDR3 coding DNA: TGTGCCTGGAGTGTTTCCTATACGCAGTATTTT.

V usage is TRBV7-3 and J usage is TRBJ2-1; 13 bases line up with TRBD2. Germline V CDR1 and CDR2: SGHTA, FQGTGA. Losses at the gene ends were 5 bases for V and 0 bases for J; bases not matched to a gene: 4. CDR3 length: 17 amino acids. The CDR3 sequence is CASSPRTSGSSYNEQFF. As DNA, the CDR3 is TGTGCCAGCAGCCCTCGGACTAGCGGGAGCTCCTACAATGAGCAGTTCTTC.

This rearrangement joins TRBV7-3 to TRBJ2-3, with D unresolved. Germline V gives CDR1 SGHTA, CDR2 FQGTGA. This CDR3 spans 16 amino acids. V lost 1 base, J lost 4 bases, and 15 bases lay in between. The DNA for the CDR3 is TGTGCCAGCAGCTTAAGGCCGCCCGGGCGCGCAGATACGCAGTATTTT. This codes for CASSLRPPGRADTQYF. Full variable domain (outside the CDR3, taken from reference TRBV7-3 and TRBJ2-3): GAGVSQTPSNKVTEKGKYVELRCDPISGHTALYWYRQSLGQGPEFLIYFQGTGAADDSGLPNDRFFAVRPEGSVSTLKIQRTERGDSAVYLCASSLRPPGRADTQYFGPGTRLTVL.

V usage is TRBV11-2 and J usage is TRBJ2-7, with D possibly matching TRBD1 (6 bases). The CDR3 sequence is 13 residues long. CDR1 is SGHAT, CDR2 FQNNGV, per germline. Deletions cut 1 base from V and 4 bases from J, with 8 bases between. The CDR3 sequence: CASSLGRGYEQYF. The DNA of the CDR3 is TGTGCCAGCAGCTTAGGCAGGGGATACGAGCAGTACTTC. The whole variable domain, remainder taken from reference TRBV11-2 and TRBJ2-7, is EAGVAQSPRYKIIEKRQSVAFWCNPISGHATLYWYQQILGQGPKLLIQFQNNGVVDDSQLPKDRFSAERLKGVDSTLKIQPAKLEDSAVYLCASSLGRGYEQYFGPGTRLTVT.

The chain joins TRBV27 to TRBJ2-7, with D unresolved. This CDR3 region has 13 residues. Trimming removed 4 bases at V and 1 base at J, with 8 bases between. Germline-derived CDR1 and CDR2 are MNHEY and SMNVEV (reference sequence). This CDR3 is CASSSLGSYEQYF. CDR3 sequence (DNA): TGTGCCAGCAGTTCGCTGGGTTCCTACGAGCAGTACTTC.

This rearrangement joins TRBV13 to TRBJ1-1; D not certain. This CDR3 has 12 amino acids. The germline V gene encodes CDR1 PRHDT and CDR2 FYEKMQ (reference sequence). V dropped 4 bases and J dropped 10 bases, with 13 bases sitting between them. CDR3 coding DNA: TGTGCCAGCAGCTCCCGGGCCCCAGGAGCTTTCTTT. This sequence encodes CASSSRAPGAFF.

This chain joins TRBV4-3 and TRBJ2-7; D unclear. Germline CDR1 LGHNA, CDR2 YSLEER. This CDR3 has 14 amino acids. V was pared by 2 bases and J by 0 bases, with 8 bases between. CDR3 DNA: TGCGCCAGCAGCCAAAATTTCCCCTCCTACGAGCAGTACTTC. Translation: CASSQNFPSYEQYF.

The rearrangement joins TRBV11-2 to TRBJ2-5; no clear D gene. Germline V lookup: CDR1 SGHAT, CDR2 FQNNGV. The CDR3 is made up of 13 amino acids. V was clipped by 6 bases and J by 3 bases, with 11 bases between them. The CDR3 loop reads CASRWGLKETQYF. The CDR3 bases are TGTGCCAGCAGGTGGGGATTAAAAGAGACCCAGTACTTC.

The gene calls are TRBV4-3 and TRBJ2-7; TRBD1 aligns across 7 bases. The length of the CDR3 is 15 residues. Per the germline V gene, CDR1 is LGHNA and CDR2 is YSLEER. J gave up 0 bases and V 4 bases, and 6 bases lay outside the gene matches. In nucleotides, the CDR3 is TGCGCCAGCAGCCTCGGGACAGCCGCCTCCTACGAGCAGTACTTC. Its protein is CASSLGTAASYEQYF.

This chain joins TRBV28 and TRBJ2-7; TRBD2 is a possible D gene (6 bases). Germline V gene sequence: CDR1 MDHEN, CDR2 SYDVKM. The CDR3 contains 15 residues. V was clipped by 5 bases and J by 3 bases, with 17 bases between them. CDR3 DNA sequence: TGTGCCAGCAGTACTATTAAGCGGGTATACTACGAGCAGTACTTC. This sequence encodes CASSTIKRVYYEQYF.

The chain uses TRBV4-1 and TRBJ2-3, with TRBD2 matching 8 bases. The germline CDR1 and CDR2 sequences are MGHRA and YSYEKL. With 1 base clipped from V and 4 bases from J, the junction kept 7 bases outside the gene matches. This CDR3 is 16 amino acids long. This CDR3 reads CASSQVAGSPADTQYF. The CDR3 nucleotides are TGCGCCAGCAGCCAAGTAGCGGGATCCCCCGCAGATACGCAGTATTTT.

This sequence joins TRBV6-5 and TRBJ1-1, with 12 nucleotides matching TRBD1. V was pared by 2 bases and J by 3 bases, with 1 base of the junction left unmatched. The germline gives CDR1 MNHEY, CDR2 SVGAGI. The CDR3 runs to 15 residues. CDR3 residues: CASSYGTGGHTEAFF. In DNA, the CDR3 is TGTGCCAGCAGTTACGGGACAGGGGGCCACACTGAAGCTTTCTTT.

The chain links TRBV5-4 to TRBJ2-7; no clear D gene. V dropped 4 bases and J dropped 2 bases, with 13 bases sitting between them. The CDR3 covers 14 residues. The germline V gene encodes CDR1 SGHNT and CDR2 YYREEE (reference sequence). This chain's CDR3 is CASSLTGDTYEQYF. CDR3 DNA sequence: TGTGCCAGCAGCCTGACCGGAGATACCTACGAGCAGTACTTC.

The DNA of the CDR3 is TGTGCCAGCAGCTTAGACGGGGCAGGGCATCAGCCCCAGCATTTT. Residues: CASSLDGAGHQPQHF. The chain recombines TRBV7-6 with TRBJ1-5, with a possible D match to TRBD1 (5 bases). In germline, CDR1 is SGHVS, CDR2 FNYEAQ. The V end lost 1 base, the J end lost 5 bases, and 12 bases lay between the germline ends. The CDR3 contains 15 residues.